This paragraph covers one TCR beta chain sequence. The antigen is undetermined. TCRdb keeps only in-frame clones here, not all; method: immunoSEQ multiplex PCR. The profile shows under 150,000 clones, over 85% of them singletons. This sample was included in a study of T cell responses to AZD1222 COVID-19 vaccine. Notes on the study in general: Among vaccine-associated CD4 TCRs, coverage spanned spike, with dominance at 160-218 and 743-854.

This CDR3 contains 15 residues. Trimming removed 0 bases from V and 1 base from J, with 9 bases in between. The germline V gene encodes CDR1 MNHEY and CDR2 SVGAGI. This rearrangement joins TRBV6-5 to TRBJ2-5; no firm D call. Sample: peripheral blood, taken on day 0 of AZD1222 vaccination. This TCR came from an adult in good health. The CDR3 DNA is TGTGCCAGCAGTTACTCGAACAGAATCCAAGAGACCCAGTACTTC. This sequence encodes CASSYSNRIQETQYF.